Reported below is one T cell receptor beta chain. What it binds is not known. This sample is drawn from a study of CD4 T cells in relation to SARS-CoV-2 and coronaviruses. Across the study: ViraFEST: approximately 10-day antigen culture of PBMCs, then TCR beta CDR3 sequencing. No peptide or an HIV-1 Nef peptide pool served as negative control.

V lost 3 bases and J lost 5; bases outside the gene matches: 1. The length of the CDR3 is 15 residues. From germline, CDR1 is SGHTA and CDR2 FQGNSA. TCRdb keeps only in-frame clones here, not all; method: immunoSEQ multiplex PCR. This table holds over 25,000 clones, around 80% found once. General study findings and limits: Crossreactivity was assessed only for spike protein, not other viral proteins.

The unexposed donors gave CD4+ T cells in about 2011-2019, prior to COVID-19. CD4+ T cells were isolated from the cells after 10 days of culture. This receptor was taken from a human donor in good health. The V and J genes are TRBV7-2 and TRBJ2-3; TRBD2 matches 14 bases. Input material: CD4+ T cells from PBMCs, cultured in vitro. The CDR3: CASSLGLAGEDTQYF. The CDR3 DNA reads as TGTGCCAGCAGCTTGGGACTAGCGGGAGAAGATACGCAGTATTTT.